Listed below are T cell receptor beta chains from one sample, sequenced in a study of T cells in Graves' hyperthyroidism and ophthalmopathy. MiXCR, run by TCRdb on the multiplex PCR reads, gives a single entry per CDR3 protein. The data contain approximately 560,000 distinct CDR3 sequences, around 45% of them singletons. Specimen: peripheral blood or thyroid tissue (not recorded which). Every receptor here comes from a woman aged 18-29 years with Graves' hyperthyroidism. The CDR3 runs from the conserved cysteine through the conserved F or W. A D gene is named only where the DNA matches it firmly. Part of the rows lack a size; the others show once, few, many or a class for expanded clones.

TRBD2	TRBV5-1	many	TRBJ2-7	TGCGCCAGCAGCTTGGGTGCTAGCGGGAGCTCCTACGAGCAGTACTTC	CASSLGASGSSYEQYF
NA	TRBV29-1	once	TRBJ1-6	TGCAGCCTGGGGGGACCCGGGACCCCTCTCGATAATTCACCCCTCCACTTT	CSLGGPGTPLDNSPLHF
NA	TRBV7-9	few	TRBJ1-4	TGTGCCAGCAGCTTCGGGACGACTAATGAAAAACTGTTTTTT	CASSFGTTNEKLFF
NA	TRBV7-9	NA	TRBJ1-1	TGTGCCAGCAGGTCTGTACGGACCGACACTGAAGCTTTCTTT	CASRSVRTDTEAFF
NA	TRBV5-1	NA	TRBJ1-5	TGCGCCAGCAGCTTCTTCAGGGCCGTTCAGCCCCAGCATTTT	CASSFFRAVQPQHF
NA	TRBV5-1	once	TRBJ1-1	TGCGCCAGCAGCTTGGCTCCGGGACGTGGGCCTTTCTTT	CASSLAPGRGPFF
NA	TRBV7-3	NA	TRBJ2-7	TGTGCCAGCAGTTACCGGGGGACGGCGGGTTTTGGGCAGTACTTC	CASSYRGTAGFGQYF
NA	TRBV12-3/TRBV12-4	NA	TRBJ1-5	TGTGCCAGCAGTCCTCCGGAGCAGCCCCAGCATTTT	CASSPPEQPQHF
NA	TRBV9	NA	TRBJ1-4	TGTGCCAGCAGCCTCCAGGGACGTCTTAATGAAAAACTGTTTTTT	CASSLQGRLNEKLFF
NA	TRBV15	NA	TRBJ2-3	TGTGCCACCAGCAGAGATGGCGGAGGCACAGATACGCAGTATTTT	CATSRDGGGTDTQYF
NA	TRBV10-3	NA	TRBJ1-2	TGTGCCACCTATGAGGCGGGCCTTAACTATGGCTACACCTTC	CATYEAGLNYGYTF
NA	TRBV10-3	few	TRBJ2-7	TGTGCCAGCAGTTATTCCCCGACAGGCCTATACTACGAGCAGTACTTC	CASSYSPTGLYYEQYF
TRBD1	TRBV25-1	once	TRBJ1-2	TGTGCCAGCAGTGAATTGGGGACAGGGGGTGGTGGCTACACCTTC	CASSELGTGGGGYTF
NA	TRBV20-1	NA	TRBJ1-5	TGCAGTGCTAGAGATCCGCGGGGGGTTAGCAATCAGCCCCAGCATTTT	CSARDPRGVSNQPQHF
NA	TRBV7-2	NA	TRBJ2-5	TGTGCCAGCAGCTTACAAAGACAGCTATCGCAAGAGACCCAGTACTTC	CASSLQRQLSQETQYF
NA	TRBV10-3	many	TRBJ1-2	TGTGCCAGCAGTGTAGGACGGGGGGACTATGGCTACACCTTC	CASSVGRGDYGYTF
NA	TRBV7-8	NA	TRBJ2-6	TGTGCCAGCAGCTTAGATGGGTGGGGCTCAAGCTCTGGGGCCAACGTCCTGACTTTC	CASSLDGWGSSSGANVLTF
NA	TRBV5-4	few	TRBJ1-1	TGTGCCAGCAGCTTGGTTAGGGACGGAAGCGCCAAAGCTTTCTTT	CASSLVRDGSAKAFF
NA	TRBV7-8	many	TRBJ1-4	TGTGCCAGCAGCCTCGACAGTCTGAAGAAACTGTTTTTT	CASSLDSLKKLFF
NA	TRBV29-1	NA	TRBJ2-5	TGCAGCGTTGTAGCCAGGGGACGGCGGCAAGAGACCCAGTACTTC	CSVVARGRRQETQYF
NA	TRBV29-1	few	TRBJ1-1	TGCAGCGGCCTTTGGCGGGCCATTACCTTCGAAGCTTTCTTT	CSGLWRAITFEAFF
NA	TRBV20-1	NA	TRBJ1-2	TGCAGTGCTAATCCCTCATCCCGCTACACCTTC	CSANPSSRYTF
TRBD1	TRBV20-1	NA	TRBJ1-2	TGCAGTGCTAGAAGAGACAGGGGATACTATGGCTACACCTTC	CSARRDRGYYGYTF
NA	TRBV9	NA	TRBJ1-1	TGTGCCAGCAGCAAGGAGTACGCGAACACTGAAGCTTTCTTT	CASSKEYANTEAFF
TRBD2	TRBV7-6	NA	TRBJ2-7	TGTGCCAGCAGTTGGCCTCTAGCGGGAGAGTACGAGCAGTACTTC	CASSWPLAGEYEQYF
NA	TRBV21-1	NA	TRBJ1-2	TGTGCCAGCAGCATAATACCGGGACAGTTAATATATGGCTACACCTTC	CASSIIPGQLIYGYTF
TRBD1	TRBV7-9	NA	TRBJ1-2	TGTGCCAGCAGCGGCCCCGGGACAGGGAACTATGGCTACACCTTC	CASSGPGTGNYGYTF
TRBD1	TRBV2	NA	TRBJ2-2	TGTGCCAGCGCCCGGGACAGTAACACCGGGGAGCTGTTTTTT	CASARDSNTGELFF
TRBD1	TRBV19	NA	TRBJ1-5	TGTGCCAGTAGTACAACAGGGGGCGGGCAGCCCCAGCATTTT	CASSTTGGGQPQHF
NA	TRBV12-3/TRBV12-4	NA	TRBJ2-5	TGTGCCAGCAGTTTCCGACAGTACTTC	CASSFRQYF
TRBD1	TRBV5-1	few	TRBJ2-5	TGCGCCAGCAGCTTTTCGACAGGGTGGGAGACCCAGTACTTC	CASSFSTGWETQYF
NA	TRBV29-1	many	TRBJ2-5	TGCAGCCCTGGGGTCGAGACCCAGTACTTC	CSPGVETQYF
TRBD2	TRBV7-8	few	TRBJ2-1	TGTGCCAGCAGCTTAGGGCTAGCGGGAGTCGGTGAGCAGTTCTTC	CASSLGLAGVGEQFF
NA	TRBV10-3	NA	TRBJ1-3	TGTGCCAGCAGTGCTCACTACTCTGGAAACACCATATATTTT	CASSAHYSGNTIYF
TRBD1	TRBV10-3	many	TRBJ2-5	TGTGCCATCAGAGTGGGACAGGCGACTGAGACCCAGTACTTC	CAIRVGQATETQYF
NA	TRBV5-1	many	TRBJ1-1	TGCGCCAGCAGCTTGGGACAGCAGAACACTGAAGCTTTCTTT	CASSLGQQNTEAFF
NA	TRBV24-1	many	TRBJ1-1	TGTGCCACCAGTGATGCAGGGAGGAACACTGAAGCTTTCTTT	CATSDAGRNTEAFF
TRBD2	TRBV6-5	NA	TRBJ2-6	TGTGCCAGCAGTTTAAGGCTAGCGGGAGCTGGGGCCAACGTCCTGACTTTC	CASSLRLAGAGANVLTF
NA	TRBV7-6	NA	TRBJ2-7	TGTGCCAGCAGCTTAGGTCCCGGAACCTCCTACGAGCAGTACTTC	CASSLGPGTSYEQYF
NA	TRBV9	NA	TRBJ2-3	TGTGCCAGCAGCTCCCGGACTCCCACAGATACGCAGTATTTT	CASSSRTPTDTQYF
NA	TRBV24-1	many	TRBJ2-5	TGTGCCACCAGTCCAGCGGGACAACAAGAGACCCAGTACTTC	CATSPAGQQETQYF
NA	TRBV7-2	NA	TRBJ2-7	TGTGCCAGCAGTTACTGGTATTCCGAGCAGTACTTC	CASSYWYSEQYF
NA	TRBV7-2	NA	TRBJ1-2	TGTGCCAGCAGCGCGACCCGTTCCTGGGGCTATGGCTACACCTTC	CASSATRSWGYGYTF
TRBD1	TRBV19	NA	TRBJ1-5	TGTGCCAGTAGTACTCGGACAGGTTATAGCAATCAGCCCCAGCATTTT	CASSTRTGYSNQPQHF
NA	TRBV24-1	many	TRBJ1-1	TGTGCCACCAGTGAAGGGGGCACTGAAGCTTTCTTT	CATSEGGTEAFF
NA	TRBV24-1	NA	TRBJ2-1	TGTGCCACCAGTGATTTCGGGGGAGAGCAGTTCTTC	CATSDFGGEQFF
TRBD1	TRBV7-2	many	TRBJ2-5	TGTGCCAGCAGCCTACAGGGGGTAGAGACCCAGTACTTC	CASSLQGVETQYF
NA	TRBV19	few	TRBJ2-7	TGTGCCAGCAGCAGGAGCCCGGGCACCTACGAGCAGTACTTC	CASSRSPGTYEQYF